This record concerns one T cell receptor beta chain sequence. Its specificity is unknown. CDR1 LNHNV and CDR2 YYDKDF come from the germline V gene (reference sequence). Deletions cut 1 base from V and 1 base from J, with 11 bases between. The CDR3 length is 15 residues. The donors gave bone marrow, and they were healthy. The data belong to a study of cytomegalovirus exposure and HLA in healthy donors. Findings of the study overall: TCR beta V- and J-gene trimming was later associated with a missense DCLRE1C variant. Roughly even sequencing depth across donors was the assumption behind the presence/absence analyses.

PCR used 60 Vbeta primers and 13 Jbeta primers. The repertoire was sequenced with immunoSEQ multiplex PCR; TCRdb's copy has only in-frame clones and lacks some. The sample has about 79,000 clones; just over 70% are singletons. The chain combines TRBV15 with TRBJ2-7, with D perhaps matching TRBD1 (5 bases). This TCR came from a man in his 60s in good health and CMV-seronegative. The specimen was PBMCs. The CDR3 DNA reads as TGTGCCACCAGCAGAGGACAGATCCTATCCTACGAGCAGTACTTC. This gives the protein CATSRGQILSYEQYF.